The subject of this entry is one T cell receptor beta chain. The antigen is unknown. Samples came from axillary lymph nodes draining the breast cancer. The sample originates from a study of breast tumors, draining lymph nodes, adjacent tissues. General study points: Tumor and nontumor repertoires were significantly more similar in luminal-like than in basal-like breast cancer. The lymph node origin of tumor T cells was framed as consistent with a hypothesis, not demonstrated. Tumors had less TCR diversity than lymph nodes, more than nontumor tissue.

MiXCR was run by TCRdb on the multiplex PCR reads, yielding one entry per CDR3 protein. The sample lists hundreds of thousands of distinct CDR3 sequences; approximately 29% were seen once. The specimen was axillary lymph node tissue. The receptor was isolated from a female donor with breast cancer. Some clones in this sample may be carry-over from other donors' samples.

The DNA of the CDR3 is TGTGCCAGCGTTGTAGGGACCCCCTACACCGGGGAGCTGTTTTTT. This codes for CASVVGTPYTGELFF. This chain links TRBV2 with TRBJ2-2; D is possibly TRBD1 or TRBD2 (5 bases each). From germline, CDR1 is SNHLY and CDR2 FYNNEI. This CDR3 region has 15 residues. The V end was cut by 8 bases, the J end by 3 bases, with 16 bases between.